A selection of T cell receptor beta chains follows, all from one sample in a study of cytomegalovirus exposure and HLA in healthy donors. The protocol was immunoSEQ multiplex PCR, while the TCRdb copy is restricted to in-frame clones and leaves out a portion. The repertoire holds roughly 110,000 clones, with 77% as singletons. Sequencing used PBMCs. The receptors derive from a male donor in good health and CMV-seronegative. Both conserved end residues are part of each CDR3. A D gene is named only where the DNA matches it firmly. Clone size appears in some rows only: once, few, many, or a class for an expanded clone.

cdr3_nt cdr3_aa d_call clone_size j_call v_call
TGCAGCGTTGGACAGGGGCCCCCCTACGAGCAGTACTTC CSVGQGPPYEQYF TRBD1 - TRBJ2-7 TRBV29-1
TGCGCCAGCAGACCCGGACAGACGAAGAACTACGAGCAGTACTTC CASRPGQTKNYEQYF - - TRBJ2-7 TRBV4-1
TGTGCCAGCAGTCTTACAATAAATACGCAGTATTTT CASSLTINTQYF - - TRBJ2-3 TRBV2
TGTGCCTGGAGTGGAGACAGCTCAGGACAGCCCCAGCATTTT CAWSGDSSGQPQHF - - TRBJ1-5 TRBV30
TGTGCCAGCAGTGATCAGGCCTCCTACGAGCAGTACTTC CASSDQASYEQYF - - TRBJ2-7 TRBV2
TGTGCCAGTAGTATTTATATGTTTGGGGGGACTGAAGCTTTCTTT CASSIYMFGGTEAFF - - TRBJ1-1 TRBV19
TGTGCCTGCCATTCGGGACAGGGGAATGATGGCTACACCTTC CACHSGQGNDGYTF TRBD1 - TRBJ1-2 TRBV30
TGTGCCAGCTCACTCCAAGCTCCGGGACAGAGAGTCACCGGGGCCAACGTCCTGACTTTC CASSLQAPGQRVTGANVLTF TRBD1 - TRBJ2-6 TRBV18
TGCACCAGCAGCCGCAGGCGGAGGGATTCCTACGAGCAGTACTTC CTSSRRRRDSYEQYF - - TRBJ2-7 TRBV1
TGTGCCAGTAGTATAGAGGGGCAGGGGCGGTCCTACAATGAGCAGTTCTTC CASSIEGQGRSYNEQFF - - TRBJ2-1 TRBV19
TGTGCCAGCAGCTTAGAGAGAGCCGAGCAGTACTTC CASSLERAEQYF - few TRBJ2-7 TRBV7-2
TGCGCCAGCAGCTTTACCGGGACAGGTCGCCCGGATGGCTACACCTTC CASSFTGTGRPDGYTF TRBD1 - TRBJ1-2 TRBV5-1
TGTGCCAGCAGCCCAACGGCGGGAGGGCAAGAGACCCAGTACTTC CASSPTAGGQETQYF TRBD2 - TRBJ2-5 TRBV7-9
TGTGCCAGCAGGGCCGGGACAGGTACCTATGGCTACACCTTC CASRAGTGTYGYTF TRBD1 - TRBJ1-2 TRBV2
TGTGCCTGGAGTGGGAATTTAGCGGGAGTGGGTGAGCAGTTCTTC CAWSGNLAGVGEQFF TRBD2 - TRBJ2-1 TRBV30
TGTGCCAGCAGCTCGGACATACGGACTGGGGCCAACGTCCTGACTTTC CASSSDIRTGANVLTF - few TRBJ2-6 TRBV7-2
TGCGCCAGCAGCTTGATAGGATACGGGAGGCAGAATTTCTACGAGCAGTACTTC CASSLIGYGRQNFYEQYF TRBD2 - TRBJ2-7 TRBV5-1
TGTGCCAGCAGCTTAGCCACAGTATTCACTAATGAAAAACTGTTTTTT CASSLATVFTNEKLFF - few TRBJ1-4 TRBV7-9
TGTGCCAGCAGTATGGCGGGAGTAACCTACAATGAGCAGTTCTTC CASSMAGVTYNEQFF TRBD2 - TRBJ2-1 TRBV2
TGTGCCAGCAGTCCGCAGACAGCGAACACTGAAGCTTTCTTT CASSPQTANTEAFF - few TRBJ1-1 TRBV27